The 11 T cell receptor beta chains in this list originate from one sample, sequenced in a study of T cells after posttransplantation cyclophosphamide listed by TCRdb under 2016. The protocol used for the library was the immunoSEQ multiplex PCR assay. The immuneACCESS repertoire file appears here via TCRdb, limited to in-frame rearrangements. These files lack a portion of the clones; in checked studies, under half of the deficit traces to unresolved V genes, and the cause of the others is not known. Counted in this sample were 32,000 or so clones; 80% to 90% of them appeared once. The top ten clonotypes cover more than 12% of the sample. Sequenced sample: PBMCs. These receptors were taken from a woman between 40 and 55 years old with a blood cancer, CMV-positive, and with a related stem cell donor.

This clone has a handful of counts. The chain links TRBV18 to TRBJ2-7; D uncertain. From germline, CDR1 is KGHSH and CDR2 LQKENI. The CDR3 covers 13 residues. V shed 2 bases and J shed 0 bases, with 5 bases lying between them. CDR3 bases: TGTGCCAGCTCACCATCTAGCTCCTACGAGCAGTACTTC. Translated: CASSPSSSYEQYF. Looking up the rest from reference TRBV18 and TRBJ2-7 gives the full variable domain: NAGVMQNPRHLVRRRGQEARLRCSPMKGHSHVYWYRQLPEEGLKFMVYLQKENIIDESGMPKERFSAEFPKEGPSILRIQQVVRGDSAAYFCASSPSSSYEQYFGPGTRLTVT.

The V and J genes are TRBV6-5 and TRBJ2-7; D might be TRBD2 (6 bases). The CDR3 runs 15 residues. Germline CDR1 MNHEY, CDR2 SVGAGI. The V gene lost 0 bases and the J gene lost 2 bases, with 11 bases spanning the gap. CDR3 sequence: CASSYSGGTPYEQYF. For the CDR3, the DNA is TGTGCCAGCAGTTACTCCGGAGGGACCCCCTACGAGCAGTACTTC.

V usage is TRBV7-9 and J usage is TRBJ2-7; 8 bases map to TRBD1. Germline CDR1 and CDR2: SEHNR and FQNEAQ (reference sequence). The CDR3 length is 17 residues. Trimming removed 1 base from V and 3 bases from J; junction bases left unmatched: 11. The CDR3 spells CASSLGEQGVKGYEQYF. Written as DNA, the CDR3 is TGTGCCAGCAGCTTAGGAGAACAGGGGGTTAAGGGCTACGAGCAGTACTTC.

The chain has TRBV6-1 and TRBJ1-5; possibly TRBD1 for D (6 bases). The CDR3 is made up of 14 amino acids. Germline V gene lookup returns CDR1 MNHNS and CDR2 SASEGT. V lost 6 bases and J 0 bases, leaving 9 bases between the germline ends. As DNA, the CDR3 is TGTGCCAGCAGGGACAGCGATAGCAATCAGCCCCAGCATTTT. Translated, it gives CASRDSDSNQPQHF.

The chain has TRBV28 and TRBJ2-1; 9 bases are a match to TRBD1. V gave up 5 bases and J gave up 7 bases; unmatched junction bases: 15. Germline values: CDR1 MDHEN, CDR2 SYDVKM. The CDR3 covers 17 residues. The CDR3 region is CASSPNRWDRDSNEQFF. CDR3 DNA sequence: TGTGCCAGCAGTCCAAACCGGTGGGACAGGGATTCGAATGAGCAGTTCTTC.

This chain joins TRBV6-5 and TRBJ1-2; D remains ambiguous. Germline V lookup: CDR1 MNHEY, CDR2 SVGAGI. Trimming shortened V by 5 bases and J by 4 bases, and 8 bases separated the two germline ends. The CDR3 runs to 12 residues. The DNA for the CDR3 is TGTGCCAGCAGTCCAAACGGCTATGGCTACACCTTC. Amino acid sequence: CASSPNGYGYTF.

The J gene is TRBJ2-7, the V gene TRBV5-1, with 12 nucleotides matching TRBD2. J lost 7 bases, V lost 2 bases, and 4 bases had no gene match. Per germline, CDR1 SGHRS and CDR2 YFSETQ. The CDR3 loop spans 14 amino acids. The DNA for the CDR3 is TGCGCCAGCAGCTTCTACGGGACTAGCGGGGAGCAGTACTTC. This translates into CASSFYGTSGEQYF. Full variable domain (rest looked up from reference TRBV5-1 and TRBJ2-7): KAGVTQTPRYLIKTRGQQVTLSCSPISGHRSVSWYQQTPGQGLQFLFEYFSETQRNKGNFPGRFSGRQFSNSRSEMNVSTLELGDSALYLCASSFYGTSGEQYFGPGTRLTVT.

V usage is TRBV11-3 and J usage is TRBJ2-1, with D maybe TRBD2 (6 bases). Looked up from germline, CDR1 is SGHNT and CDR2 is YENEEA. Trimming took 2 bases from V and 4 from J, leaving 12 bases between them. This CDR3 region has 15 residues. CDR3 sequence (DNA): TGTGCCAGCAGCTTACGGTGGGGGGAGTACAATGAGCAGTTCTTC. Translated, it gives CASSLRWGEYNEQFF.

The chain's CDR3 is CASSLANSYGYTF. For the CDR3, the DNA is TGTGCCAGCAGCTTAGCGAACAGCTATGGCTACACCTTC. The gene calls are TRBV7-9 and TRBJ1-2; D unclear. Germline-derived CDR1 and CDR2 are SEHNR and FQNEAQ (reference sequence). The CDR3 sequence is 13 residues long. With 0 bases removed from V and 4 bases from J, the gap between germline ends came to 6 bases.

The CDR3 region is CASSPPRDRGNTIYF. CDR3 bases: TGTGCCAGCAGTCCCCCCCGGGACAGGGGAAACACCATATATTTT. The gene calls are TRBV28 and TRBJ1-3; 8 nucleotides agree with TRBD1. This CDR3 has 15 residues. The trim removed 5 bases at V and 4 bases at J, leaving 7 bases unmatched. CDR1 is MDHEN and CDR2 is SYDVKM in the germline V gene.

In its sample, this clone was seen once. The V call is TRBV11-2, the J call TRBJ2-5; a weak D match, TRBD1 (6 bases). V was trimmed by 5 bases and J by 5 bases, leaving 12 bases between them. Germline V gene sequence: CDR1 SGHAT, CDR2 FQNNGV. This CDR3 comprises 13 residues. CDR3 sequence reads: CASSGGRGETQYF. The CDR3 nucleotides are TGTGCCAGCAGCGGCGGCAGGGGTGAGACCCAGTACTTC.